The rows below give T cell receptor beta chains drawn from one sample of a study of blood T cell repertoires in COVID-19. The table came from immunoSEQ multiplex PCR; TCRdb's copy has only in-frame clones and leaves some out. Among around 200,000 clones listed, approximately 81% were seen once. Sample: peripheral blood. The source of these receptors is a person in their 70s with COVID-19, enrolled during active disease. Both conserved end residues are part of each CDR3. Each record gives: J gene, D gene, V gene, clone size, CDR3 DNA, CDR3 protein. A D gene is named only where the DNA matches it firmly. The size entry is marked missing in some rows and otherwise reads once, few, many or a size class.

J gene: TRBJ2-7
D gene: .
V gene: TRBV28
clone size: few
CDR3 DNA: TGTGCCAGCAGTATAAGCCAGGGCACGGTGCAGTACTTC
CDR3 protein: CASSISQGTVQYF

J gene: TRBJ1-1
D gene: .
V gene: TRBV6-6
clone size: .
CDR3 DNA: TGTGCCAGCAGACCCCCGCCGGACAAGAACACTGAAGCTTTCTTT
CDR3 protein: CASRPPPDKNTEAFF

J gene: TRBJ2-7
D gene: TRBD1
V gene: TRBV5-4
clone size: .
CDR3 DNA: TGTGCCAGCAGCTTCGACAGGGGCTCCTACGAGCAGTACTTC
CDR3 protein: CASSFDRGSYEQYF

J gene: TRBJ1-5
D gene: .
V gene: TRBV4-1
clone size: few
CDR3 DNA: TGCGCCAGCAGCCAAGAGGAAGCGGGAGTAAGGGACTTCCAGCATTTT
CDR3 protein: CASSQEEAGVRDFQHF

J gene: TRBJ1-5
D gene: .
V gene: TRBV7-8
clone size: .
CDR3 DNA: TGTGCCAGCAGCCTAGCCTCCCTTTGGCAGAGCAATCAGCCCCAGCATTTT
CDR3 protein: CASSLASLWQSNQPQHF

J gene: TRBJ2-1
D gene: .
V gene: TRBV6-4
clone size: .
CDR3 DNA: TGTGCCAGCTCCATGTCCAGCAGCGACAATGAGCAGTTCTTC
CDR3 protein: CASSMSSSDNEQFF

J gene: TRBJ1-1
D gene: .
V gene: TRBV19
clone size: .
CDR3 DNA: TGTGCCAGTAGTATATTCCCCTCAGGGCGACGAACTGAAGCTTTCTTT
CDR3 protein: CASSIFPSGRRTEAFF

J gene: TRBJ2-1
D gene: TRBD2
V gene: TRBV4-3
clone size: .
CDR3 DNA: TGCGCCAGCAGCCAAGATTCTAGCGGGGCTCTTAATGAGCAGTTCTTC
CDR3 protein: CASSQDSSGALNEQFF

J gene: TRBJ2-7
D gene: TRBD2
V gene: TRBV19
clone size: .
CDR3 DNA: TGTGCCAGTAGTCCCCGTTTACTAGCGGGAATCCACGAGCAGTACTTC
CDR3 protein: CASSPRLLAGIHEQYF

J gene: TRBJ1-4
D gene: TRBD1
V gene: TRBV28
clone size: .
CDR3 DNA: TGTGCCAGCAGTGCTACAGGGGCAACTAATGAAAAACTGTTTTTT
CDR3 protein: CASSATGATNEKLFF

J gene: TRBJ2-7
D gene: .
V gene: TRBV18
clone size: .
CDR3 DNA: TGTGCCAGCTCACCAGATAGAGAGCAGTACTTC
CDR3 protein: CASSPDREQYF

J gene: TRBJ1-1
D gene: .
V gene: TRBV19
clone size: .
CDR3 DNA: TGTGCCAGTAGTATAGGGTTCGGGTCCACTGAAGCTTTCTTT
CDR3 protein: CASSIGFGSTEAFF

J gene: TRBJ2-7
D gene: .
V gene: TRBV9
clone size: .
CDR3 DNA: TGTGCCAGCAGCGTGGACGCGCCGGGGTACGAGCAGTACTTC
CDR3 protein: CASSVDAPGYEQYF

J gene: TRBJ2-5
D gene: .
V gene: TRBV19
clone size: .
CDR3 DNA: TGTGCCAGTAGTATTAGTTCGGCAGGCCCCCGGGAGACCCAGTACTTC
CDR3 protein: CASSISSAGPRETQYF

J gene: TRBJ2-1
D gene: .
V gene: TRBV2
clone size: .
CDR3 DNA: TGTGCCAGCAGTCGGGGGAAACTAAATGAGCAGTTCTTC
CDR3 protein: CASSRGKLNEQFF

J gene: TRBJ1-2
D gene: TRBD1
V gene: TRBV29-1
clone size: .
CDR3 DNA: TGCAGCCCCGAGGGGCAGGGGGCGGGTGGCTACACCTTC
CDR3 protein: CSPEGQGAGGYTF

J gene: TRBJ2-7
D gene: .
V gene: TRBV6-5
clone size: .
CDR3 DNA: TGTGCCAGCAGCCTCGGGACACAATACGAGCAGTACTTC
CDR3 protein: CASSLGTQYEQYF